This T cell receptor beta chain was sequenced during a study of blood T cells in healthy people across ages. The length of the CDR3 is 13 residues. The V gene's germline CDR1 is SGHRS and CDR2 YFSETQ. Trimming left V 4 bases short and J 4 bases short, with 12 bases between. Next came a second PCR, run for roughly 6 to 11 cycles, which used a sample-barcoded 5' primer along with a J-beta primer mix. One entry per CDR3 protein results from TCRdb running MiXCR on the 5' RACE reads. This table holds 650,000 to 1,000,000 distinct CDR3 sequences, about 34% found once. Sequencing used blood. The source is a man aged 18 to 30 in good health. This chain joins TRBV5-1 and TRBJ2-7, with D possibly being TRBD1 or TRBD2 (5 bases each). The chain's CDR3 is CASSRGDLYEQYF. The DNA of the CDR3 is TGCGCCAGCAGCCGTGGGGACCTATACGAGCAGTACTTC.